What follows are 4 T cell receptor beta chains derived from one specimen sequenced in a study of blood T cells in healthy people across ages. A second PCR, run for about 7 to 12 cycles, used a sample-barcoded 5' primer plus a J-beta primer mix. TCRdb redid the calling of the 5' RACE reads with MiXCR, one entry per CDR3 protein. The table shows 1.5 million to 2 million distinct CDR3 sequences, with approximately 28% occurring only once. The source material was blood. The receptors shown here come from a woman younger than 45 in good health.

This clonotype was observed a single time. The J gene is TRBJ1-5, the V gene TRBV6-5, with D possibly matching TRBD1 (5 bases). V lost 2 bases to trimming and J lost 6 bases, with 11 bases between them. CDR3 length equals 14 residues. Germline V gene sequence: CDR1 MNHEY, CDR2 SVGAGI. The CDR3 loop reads CASSYRGYGQPQHF. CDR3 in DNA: TGTGCCAGCAGTTACAGGGGATATGGTCAGCCCCAGCATTTT.

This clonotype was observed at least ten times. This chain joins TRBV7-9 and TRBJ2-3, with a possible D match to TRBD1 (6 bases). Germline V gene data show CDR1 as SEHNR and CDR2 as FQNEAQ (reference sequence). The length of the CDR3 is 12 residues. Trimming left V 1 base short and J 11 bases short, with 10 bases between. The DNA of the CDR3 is TGTGCCAGCAGCTTAGATCAGGGGAAGCAGTATTTT. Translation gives CASSLDQGKQYF.

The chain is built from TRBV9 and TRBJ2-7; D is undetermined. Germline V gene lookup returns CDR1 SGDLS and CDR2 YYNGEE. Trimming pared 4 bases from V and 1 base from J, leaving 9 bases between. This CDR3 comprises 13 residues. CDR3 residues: CASSPHGSYEQYF. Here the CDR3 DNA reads TGTGCCAGCAGCCCCCATGGATCCTACGAGCAGTACTTC.

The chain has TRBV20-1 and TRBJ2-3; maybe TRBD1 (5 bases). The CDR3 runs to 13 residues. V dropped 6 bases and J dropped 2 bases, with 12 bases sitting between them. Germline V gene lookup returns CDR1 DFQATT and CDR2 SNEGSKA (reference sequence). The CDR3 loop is CSALDRSTDTQYF. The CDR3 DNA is TGCAGTGCCCTCGACAGATCCACAGATACGCAGTATTTT.